This TCR beta chain is drawn from a study of low-dose radiotherapy and immunotherapy resistance in tumors. This clonotype appeared many times. V lost 0 bases, J lost 4 bases, and 7 bases lay in between. The CDR3 length is 13 residues. Germline V gene lookup returns CDR1 SGHRS and CDR2 YFSETQ. Time point given: after trial treatment. Treatment specified: LDRT plus nivolumab, ipilimumab, low-dose cyclophosphamide and aspirin (RACIN trial). Those who qualified had advanced solid tumors (lacking tumor-infiltrating lymphocytes). Covering alpha and beta chains, TRAV- and TRBV-specific primers were used for the first-strand cDNA. Amplification of TCRs used a constant-region primer and V-primer adapter for approximately 18 PCR cycles. TCRdb reprocessed the reads via MiXCR and lists one record per CDR3 protein. The sample yields roughly 95,000 distinct CDR3 sequences, about 20% seen once.

The gene calls are TRBV5-1 and TRBJ1-1, with D possibly being TRBD1 (5 bases). The clonotype was recovered from a female donor with ovarian cancer. The sequences come from PBMCs, collected after low-dose radiotherapy plus immunotherapy. The CDR3 spells CASSLDGATEAFF. In nucleotides, the CDR3 is TGCGCCAGCAGCTTGGATGGGGCCACTGAAGCTTTCTTT.